The clone carrying this T cell receptor (beta chain) was seen only once. The CDR3 consists of 13 residues. Looked up from germline, CDR1 is WSHSY and CDR2 is SAAADI. V shed 6 bases and J 5 bases; nucleotides not matched to a gene: 4. The data belong to a study of blood T cell repertoires in COVID-19. As for the study in general: Samples of COVID-19 (acute and convalescent) were obtained from the United States, Italy and Spain. In each case, the material was cDNA or gDNA derived from T cells, B-cell-depleted T cells, or PBMCs.

How the authors handled the data: Estimates of nucleated cell counts were drawn from the amplification of reference gene primers. Clones were read by immunoSEQ multiplex PCR, and TCRdb kept only the in-frame ones, dropping some. Clonal size and the V and J genes are those of that table, whereas D and trimming came from the DNA. This table holds around 80,000 clones, almost 85% found once. The sequenced material came from peripheral blood. V gene TRBV10-2 combines with J gene TRBJ1-1; 9 bases are a match to TRBD1. This TCR derives from an elderly man with acute or convalescent COVID-19. DNA of the CDR3: TGCGCCAGCAGACAGGGGGCGGGAACTGAAGCTTTCTTT. Translation: CASRQGAGTEAFF.